This T cell receptor (beta chain) was captured in a study of T cell responses to AZD1222 COVID-19 vaccine. TCRdb keeps only in-frame clones here, not all; method: immunoSEQ multiplex PCR. Among approximately 150,000 clones listed, approximately 90% were seen once. Trimming removed 3 bases from V and 5 bases from J, with 7 bases in between. Per germline, CDR1 LNHDA and CDR2 SQIVND (reference sequence). The CDR3 contains 12 residues. This clonotype originated in an adult who received the AZD1222 COVID-19 vaccine. Here the sequenced sample was peripheral blood, taken 28 days after the second AZD1222 dose. The V call is TRBV19, the J call TRBJ1-2; D perhaps matches TRBD1 (5 bases). The CDR3 region has the DNA TGTGCCAGTAGTATCCCAGGGTATGGCTACACCTTC. This gives the protein CASSIPGYGYTF.